This T cell receptor beta chain was documented in a study of T cell changes during pregnancy in multiple sclerosis (dated by TCRdb to between 2019 and 2020). Regarding the study in general: The study examined how the T cell repertoire changed over the course of pregnancy in women with multiple sclerosis.

The library came from the immunoSEQ multiplex PCR assay. TCRdb's version of the immuneACCESS table is confined to in-frame rearrangements and falls short of the full clone set. An unresolved V gene accounts for under half of the shortfall where checked; the remainder is of unknown origin. This sample gives 30,000 to 40,000 clones in total; over 85% of them show up just once. The ten largest clones take up 0.6% to 1% of the sample. From a lookup of the germline V gene, CDR1 and CDR2 are MNHEY and SVGAGI. The germline V end is reduced by 2 bases and the J end by 10 bases; junction bases left unmatched: 2. From its cysteine to its phenylalanine, the CDR3 spans 12 amino acids. Just CDR3 DNA is preserved here, 36 bases in frame from base 1. This clone came up once. The antigen this receptor binds is unknown. Per-base qualities were not stored, and no clone one base away is much larger.

The input for sequencing was CD4+ T cells from peripheral blood mononuclear cells, taken after pregnancy. This TCR was recovered from a female donor in good health, enrolled as a control in a pregnancy study. The rearranged chain carries TRBV6-5 and TRBJ2-1; 7 bases in the junction line up with TRBD1. CDR3 sequence: CASSYRTGEQFF. The DNA sequence is TGTGCCAGCAGTTACAGGACAGGAGAGCAGTTCTTC.